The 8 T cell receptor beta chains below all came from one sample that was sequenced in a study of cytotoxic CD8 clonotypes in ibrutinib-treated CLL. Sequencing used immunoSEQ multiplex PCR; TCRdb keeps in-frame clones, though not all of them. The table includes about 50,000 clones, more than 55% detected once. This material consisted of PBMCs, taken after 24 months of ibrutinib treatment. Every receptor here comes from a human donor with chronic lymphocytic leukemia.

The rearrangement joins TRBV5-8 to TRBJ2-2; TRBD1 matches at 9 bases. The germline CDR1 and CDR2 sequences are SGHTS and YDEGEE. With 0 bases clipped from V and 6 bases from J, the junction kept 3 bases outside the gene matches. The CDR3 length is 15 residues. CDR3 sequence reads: CASSLGGQGSGELFF. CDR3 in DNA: TGTGCCAGCAGCTTGGGGGGACAGGGCTCCGGGGAGCTGTTTTTT.

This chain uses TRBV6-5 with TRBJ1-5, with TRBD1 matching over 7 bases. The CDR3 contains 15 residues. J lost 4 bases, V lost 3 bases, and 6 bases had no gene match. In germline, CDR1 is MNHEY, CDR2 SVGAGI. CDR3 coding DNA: TGTGCCAGCAGTTATGAAGGGGGCGTTAATCAGCCCCAGCATTTT. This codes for CASSYEGGVNQPQHF.

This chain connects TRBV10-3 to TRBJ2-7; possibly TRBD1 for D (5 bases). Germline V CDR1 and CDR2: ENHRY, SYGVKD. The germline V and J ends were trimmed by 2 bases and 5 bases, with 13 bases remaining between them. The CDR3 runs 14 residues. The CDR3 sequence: CAISEGRTRDEQYF. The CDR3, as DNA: TGTGCCATCAGTGAGGGCCGGACCAGGGACGAGCAGTACTTC.

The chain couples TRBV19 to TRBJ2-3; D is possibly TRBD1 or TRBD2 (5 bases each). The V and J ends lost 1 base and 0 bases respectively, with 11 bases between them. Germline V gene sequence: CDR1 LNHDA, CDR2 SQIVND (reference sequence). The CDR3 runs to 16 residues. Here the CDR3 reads CASSIGFGASTDTQYF. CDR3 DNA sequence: TGTGCCAGTAGTATAGGTTTCGGGGCTAGCACAGATACGCAGTATTTT.

The CDR3, as DNA: TGTGCCAGCTCCCTCCAATCGGGGCAGGGGAATGAAAAACTGTTTTTT. Amino acids: CASSLQSGQGNEKLFF. V gene TRBV18 combines with J gene TRBJ1-4; a weak D match, TRBD1 (6 bases). Trimming took off 6 bases at V and 5 bases at J, with 19 bases between the two ends. Per the germline V gene, CDR1 is KGHSH and CDR2 is LQKENI. The CDR3 loop spans 16 amino acids. The whole variable domain, filled in from reference TRBV18 and TRBJ1-4, reads NAGVMQNPRHLVRRRGQEARLRCSPMKGHSHVYWYRQLPEEGLKFMVYLQKENIIDESGMPKERFSAEFPKEGPSILRIQQVVRGDSAAYFCASSLQSGQGNEKLFFGSGTQLSVL.

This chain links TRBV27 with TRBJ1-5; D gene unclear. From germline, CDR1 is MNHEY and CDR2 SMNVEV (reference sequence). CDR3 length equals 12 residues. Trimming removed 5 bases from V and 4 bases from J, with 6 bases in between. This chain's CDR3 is CASSNLNQPQHF. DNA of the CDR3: TGTGCCAGCAGTAACCTTAATCAGCCCCAGCATTTT.

The CDR3 DNA sequence: TGCAGCGTCCGGGAACAAACGGCGCATGGCTACACCTTC. This sequence encodes CSVREQTAHGYTF. This chain links TRBV29-1 with TRBJ1-2; no clear D gene. V dropped 6 bases and J dropped 6 bases, with 17 bases sitting between them. This CDR3 spans 13 amino acids. From germline, CDR1 is SQVTM and CDR2 ANQGSEA.

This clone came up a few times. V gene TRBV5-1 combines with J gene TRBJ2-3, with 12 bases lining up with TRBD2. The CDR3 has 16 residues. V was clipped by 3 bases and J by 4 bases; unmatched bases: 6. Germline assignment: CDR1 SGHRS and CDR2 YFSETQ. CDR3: CASSSGTSGRSDTQYF. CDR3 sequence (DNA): TGCGCCAGCAGCTCGGGGACTAGCGGGCGCTCAGATACGCAGTATTTT.